This T cell receptor (beta chain) was sequenced during a study of blood T cell repertoires in COVID-19. As for the study in general: Material from acute and convalescent COVID-19 was sourced from the United States, Italy and Spain. Nucleic acid was either cDNA or gDNA, and it came from T cells, B-cell-depleted T cells, or PBMCs.

The ends were cut back, 4 bases at V and 0 bases at J, with 10 bases in the middle. The CDR3 is 14 amino acids. Germline lookup yields CDR1 MNHEY and CDR2 SVGAGI. As processed by the authors: Reference gene primer amplification yielded estimated nucleated cell counts. The protocol was immunoSEQ multiplex PCR, while the TCRdb copy is restricted to in-frame clones and leaves out a portion. V and J calls and clone size come straight from that table; D and trimming were deduced from the DNA. Of 260,000 or so clones in the sample, roughly four fifths were seen once. The J gene is TRBJ2-7, the V gene TRBV6-5; D unresolved. Sample: peripheral blood. The clonotype comes from a woman between 65 and 79 years old with acute or convalescent COVID-19. CDR3 sequence reads: CASSSVTTSYEQYF. The CDR3 DNA follows: TGTGCCAGCAGTTCGGTCACTACCTCCTACGAGCAGTACTTC.